This T cell receptor beta chain appears in the sequencing data of a study of OX40 agonist ivuxolimab in advanced cancers. Overall study findings and caveats: Among T cells, CD8+ cells averaged more expanded clones than CD4+ cells.

The V gene end was trimmed by 3 bases and the J gene end by 5 bases; junction bases not matched to a gene: 4. The CDR3 has 16 residues. Germline V gene data show CDR1 as MDHEN and CDR2 as SYDVKM. TCRdb's table, derived via immunoSEQ multiplex PCR, lists solely in-frame clones and lacks some. The repertoire holds about 80,000 clones, with around 90% as singletons. Turning to this clone: Its antigen is as yet unknown.

This sample comprised CD4+ or CD8+ T cells sorted from blood, obtained in a trial of the OX40 agonist ivuxolimab. This clonotype was sampled from an adult with an advanced solid tumor such as melanoma, head and neck, liver or kidney cancer. This chain uses TRBV28 with TRBJ2-2; 12 bases line up with TRBD2. The CDR3 loop reads CASSLTSGRGTGELFF. The CDR3 DNA reads TGTGCCAGCAGTTTGACTAGCGGGAGAGGAACCGGGGAGCTGTTTTTT.